This T cell receptor (beta chain) stems from a study of blood T cell repertoires in COVID-19. Study at large: Sources were T cells, B-cell-depleted T cells, or PBMCs; the material itself was cDNA or gDNA.

Original analysis: It was from reference gene primer amplification that nucleated cell counts were estimated. Here immunoSEQ multiplex PCR was the method, and the copy in TCRdb shows in-frame clones only, minus some. V, J and clone size are those of that table, while D and trimming were read from the DNA. Seen here are about 390,000 clones, more than 70% observed once, and the top ten hold 2.3%. Germline V CDR1 and CDR2: SGHNT, YYREEE (reference sequence). This CDR3 contains 15 residues. V gave up 2 bases and J gave up 0 bases, with 8 bases separating them. In Seattle, patients joined the study during active infection and were tracked longitudinally.

This chain connects TRBV5-4 to TRBJ1-4, with D uncertain. The sequencing input was peripheral blood. This sequence originates from a woman aged 55-70 years with COVID-19, enrolled during active disease. CDR3 loop: CASSFAGTTNEKLFF. DNA of the CDR3: TGTGCCAGCAGCTTCGCGGGAACAACTAATGAAAAACTGTTTTTT.